A single sample is the source of the 17 T cell receptor beta chains below, sequenced in a study of PD-L1 blockade in urothelial cancer. Profiling relied on immunoSEQ multiplex PCR, and the TCRdb table lists in-frame clones only, not all of them. This table holds some 40,000 clones, over 65% found once. The input for sequencing was PBMCs, taken around atezolizumab (anti-PD-L1) treatment. Receptors originate from a man in his fifties or sixties with urothelial cancer.

V usage is TRBV5-1 and J usage is TRBJ2-7; D might be TRBD2 (6 bases). Germline V lookup: CDR1 SGHRS, CDR2 YFSETQ. The CDR3 extends over 14 amino acids. Trimming stripped 0 bases from V and 5 bases from J, with 12 bases between. In DNA form, the CDR3 reads TGCGCCAGCAGCTTGGCAGCTACGGGGGACGAGCAGTACTTC. It is translated as CASSLAATGDEQYF.

V gene TRBV15 combines with J gene TRBJ2-3; 9 bases line up with TRBD2. The CDR3 length is 14 residues. Germline-derived CDR1 and CDR2 are LNHNV and YYDKDF (reference sequence). Germline trimming cut 3 bases from V and 6 bases from J; bases unmatched to any gene: 4. The CDR3 sequence is CATSSDLAGDTQYF. In nucleotides, the CDR3 is TGTGCCACCAGCAGCGACCTAGCGGGGGATACGCAGTATTTT.

This chain links TRBV27 with TRBJ2-2; D is uncertain. The V gene's germline CDR1 is MNHEY and CDR2 SMNVEV (reference sequence). Trimming cost V 6 bases and J 6 bases, with 11 bases left between them. The CDR3 runs 13 residues. DNA of the CDR3: TGTGCCAGCAGCCGCCAGGTTTCCGGGGAGCTGTTTTTT. Protein sequence: CASSRQVSGELFF.

CDR3 sequence: CASSSKVDSREQYF. CDR3 DNA sequence: TGTGCCAGCAGCTCAAAGGTAGATTCCAGGGAGCAGTACTTC. V gene TRBV9 combines with J gene TRBJ2-7; D gene unclear. Looked up from germline, CDR1 is SGDLS and CDR2 is YYNGEE. Trimming cost V 4 bases and J 7 bases, with 18 bases left between them. This CDR3 comprises 14 residues.

The chain couples TRBV27 to TRBJ2-7; tentative D call: TRBD1 (6 bases). The CDR3 runs 14 residues. Between the trimmed V and J ends, which lost 6 bases and 2 bases, there was a span of 14 bases. Germline V lookup: CDR1 MNHEY, CDR2 SMNVEV (reference sequence). The CDR3 is CASRRGQGTYEQYF. The CDR3 DNA reads as TGTGCCAGCAGGAGAGGGCAGGGGACCTACGAGCAGTACTTC.

V gene TRBV9 combines with J gene TRBJ1-4, with D tentatively TRBD1 (5 bases). Per germline, CDR1 SGDLS and CDR2 YYNGEE. Trimming left V 0 bases short and J 3 bases short, with 6 bases between. The CDR3 runs to 14 residues. CDR3: CASSVGTPNEKLFF. DNA of the CDR3: TGTGCCAGCAGCGTAGGGACACCTAATGAAAAACTGTTTTTT.

The gene calls are TRBV6-1 and TRBJ2-5; D gene unclear. Germline loops: CDR1 MNHNS, CDR2 SASEGT. The CDR3 has 14 amino acids. The ends were cut back, 4 bases at V and 4 bases at J, with 13 bases in the middle. The CDR3 sequence is CASSGWQFLETQYF. For the CDR3, the DNA is TGTGCCAGCAGTGGGTGGCAGTTCTTAGAGACCCAGTACTTC.

J is TRBJ1-3 and V is TRBV6-6, with a possible D match to TRBD1 (6 bases). Germline CDR1 reads MNHNY; CDR2 reads SVGAGI (reference sequence). Trimming removed 2 bases from V and 4 bases from J, with 15 bases in between. The CDR3 has 16 amino acids. The CDR3 sequence is CASSYGLITGGNTIYF. CDR3 bases: TGTGCCAGCAGTTACGGGTTGATAACAGGGGGAAACACCATATATTTT.

The V and J genes are TRBV6-1 and TRBJ1-2; 7 bases map to TRBD1. V was pared by 4 bases and J by 5 bases, with 4 bases of the junction left unmatched. This CDR3 comprises 13 residues. Germline V gene data show CDR1 as MNHNS and CDR2 as SASEGT. This CDR3 is CASSGPGGYGYTF. DNA of the CDR3: TGTGCCAGCAGTGGCCCAGGGGGATATGGCTACACCTTC.

The chain recombines TRBV6-5 with TRBJ2-2; a possible D gene is TRBD2 (6 bases). The germline V and J ends were trimmed by 2 bases and 3 bases, with 13 bases remaining between them. This CDR3 is built from 16 residues. Germline V gives CDR1 MNHEY, CDR2 SVGAGI. The CDR3 sequence is CASSYPRGTYTGELFF. The CDR3 DNA reads TGTGCCAGCAGTTACCCCCGCGGGACTTACACCGGGGAGCTGTTTTTT.

This sequence joins TRBV5-4 and TRBJ1-2; D is unresolved. The CDR3 covers 15 residues. The germline V gene encodes CDR1 SGHNT and CDR2 YYREEE (reference sequence). Trimming took off 0 bases at V and 0 bases at J, with 9 bases between the two ends. The CDR3 is CASSLARFTNYGYTF. CDR3 sequence (DNA): TGTGCCAGCAGCTTGGCCCGGTTTACTAACTATGGCTACACCTTC.

The genes are TRBV6-5 and TRBJ1-1, with 9 bases fitting TRBD1. Germline V gene sequence: CDR1 MNHEY, CDR2 SVGAGI. J gave up 1 base and V 8 bases, and 8 bases lay outside the gene matches. CDR3 length: 15 amino acids. Written as DNA, the CDR3 is TGTGCCAGCCTGACAGGGGGACGGGGGAACACTGAAGCTTTCTTT. Its protein is CASLTGGRGNTEAFF.

V is TRBV29-1 and J is TRBJ1-1; unclear D gene. Between the trimmed V and J ends, which lost 6 bases and 3 bases, there was a span of 14 bases. The germline gives CDR1 SQVTM, CDR2 ANQGSEA. CDR3 size: 13 residues. The CDR3, as DNA: TGCAGCGTAGCGTCCTCCCCGGACACTGAAGCTTTCTTT. Residues: CSVASSPDTEAFF.

This chain joins TRBV6-6 and TRBJ2-2; D gene uncertain. The CDR3 is 14 amino acids. Trimming removed 6 bases from V and 4 bases from J, with 12 bases in between. Germline V gene data show CDR1 as MNHNY and CDR2 as SVGAGI (reference sequence). The CDR3 DNA sequence: TGTGCCAGCAGCCCGACTTTGGGCACCGGGGAGCTGTTTTTT. Protein: CASSPTLGTGELFF.

The chain combines TRBV30 with TRBJ1-1; D is possibly TRBD1 (5 bases). The CDR3 runs 15 residues. V gave up 0 bases and J gave up 3 bases, with 14 bases separating them. Germline CDR1 is GTSNPN and CDR2 is SVGIG (reference sequence). CDR3 amino acids: CAWSVGVNGYTEAFF. CDR3 in DNA: TGTGCCTGGAGTGTAGGGGTTAACGGGTACACTGAAGCTTTCTTT. Drawing the rest from reference TRBV30 and TRBJ1-1, the complete variable domain is SQTIHQWPATLVQPVGSPLSLECTVEGTSNPNLYWYRQAAGRGLQLLFYSVGIGQISSEVPQNLSASRPQDRQFILSSKKLLLSDSGFYLCAWSVGVNGYTEAFFGQGTRLTVV.

The chain is built from TRBV10-3 and TRBJ2-1, with TRBD2 identical over 11 bases. V dropped 8 bases and J dropped 6; count of bases not matched to a gene: 0. Germline CDR1 is ENHRY and CDR2 is SYGVKD. The CDR3 consists of 12 residues. CDR3 sequence reads: CAIGLAGNEQFF. The CDR3 DNA is TGTGCCATCGGACTAGCGGGCAATGAGCAGTTCTTC.

This clone was picked up one time. The chain is built from TRBV7-8 and TRBJ1-1, with unresolved D. Trimming took 2 bases from V and 1 from J, leaving 8 bases between them. The CDR3 runs to 14 residues. CDR1 SGHVS and CDR2 FQNEAQ come from the germline V gene. As DNA, the CDR3 is TGTGCCAGCAGCTTATTTTACGGGAACACTGAAGCTTTCTTT. Protein product: CASSLFYGNTEAFF.